The 7 T cell receptor beta chains reported below all come from one sample, sequenced in a study of shared T cell receptors in the human thymus. The repertoire was sequenced with immunoSEQ multiplex PCR; TCRdb's copy has only in-frame clones and lacks some. The sample lists some 660,000 clones; about 87% were seen once. Another study also made use of these data, one on human thymus T cells.

Sequencing used thymocytes. Receptors were obtained from a boy younger than two with a congenital heart defect.

The rearrangement links TRBV7-4 to TRBJ2-5, with 7 positions matching TRBD1. This CDR3 has 18 residues. Germline CDR1 is SGHVT and CDR2 is SQSDAQ. Germline trimming cut 4 bases from V and 5 bases from J; bases unmatched to any gene: 19. CDR3 residues: CASSYLYPTGKEVETQYF. The DNA of the CDR3 is TGTGCCAGCAGCTACCTCTACCCGACAGGGAAGGAGGTGGAGACCCAGTACTTC.

This chain uses TRBV5-1 with TRBJ1-6, with TRBD1 as a possible D gene (6 bases). The V gene's germline CDR1 is SGHRS and CDR2 YFSETQ. This CDR3 contains 15 residues. Trimming removed 4 bases at V and 5 bases at J, with 13 bases between. CDR3 sequence: CASSRDQGHNSPLHF. CDR3 DNA sequence: TGCGCCAGCAGCCGGGACCAGGGGCATAATTCACCCCTCCACTTT. Based on the CDR3 plus reference TRBV5-1 and TRBJ1-6, the full variable domain is KAGVTQTPRYLIKTRGQQVTLSCSPISGHRSVSWYQQTPGQGLQFLFEYFSETQRNKGNFPGRFSGRQFSNSRSEMNVSTLELGDSALYLCASSRDQGHNSPLHFGNGTRLTVT.

The CDR3 DNA reads TGTGCCATCAGTGAGTCCGGGAAAGAGGGCCGGGCTTTCTTT. Translation: CAISESGKEGRAFF. V and J are TRBV10-3 and TRBJ1-1; D not certain. Germline CDR1 and CDR2: ENHRY and SYGVKD. V was clipped by 0 bases and J by 11 bases, with 16 bases between them. CDR3 length equals 14 residues.

This clone was seen a single time. The chain has TRBV18 and TRBJ1-1; TRBD1 is a possible D gene (5 bases). The CDR3 totals 16 residues. The V and J ends lost 3 bases and 3 bases respectively, with 17 bases between them. CDR1 is KGHSH, CDR2 LQKENI, per germline. This CDR3 reads CASSPIKGQMDTEAFF. In DNA, the CDR3 is TGTGCCAGCTCACCCATCAAGGGGCAGATGGACACTGAAGCTTTCTTT.

This chain joins TRBV4-1 and TRBJ2-7, with 8 bases identical to TRBD1. Trimming took 5 bases from V and 2 from J; bases not matched to a gene: 8. Germline CDR1 MGHRA, CDR2 YSYEKL. The CDR3 runs to 15 residues. The CDR3 DNA follows: TGCGCCAGCAGCTCATCAGGGGGCGCGACCTACGAGCAGTACTTC. Its translation: CASSSSGGATYEQYF.

V is TRBV6-4 and J is TRBJ2-1; 9 nucleotides line up with TRBD2. The junction had 14 bases not matched to a gene; V was cut back by 8 bases and J by 0 bases. The germline gives CDR1 MRHNA, CDR2 SNTAGT. The CDR3 is 18 amino acids. CDR3 nucleotide sequence: TGTGCCAGCTCGCCTCGGGCTAGCGGGAACAGCTCCTACAATGAGCAGTTCTTC. This encodes CASSPRASGNSSYNEQFF.

This rearrangement joins TRBV7-2 to TRBJ2-4, with D hard to call. Trimming took 6 bases from V and 0 from J, leaving 18 bases between them. The CDR3 contains 17 residues. Germline V gives CDR1 SGHTA, CDR2 FQGNSA. CDR3 sequence: CASSQTHAVLAKNIQYF. The CDR3 DNA sequence: TGTGCCAGCAGTCAGACCCATGCGGTTCTAGCCAAAAACATTCAGTACTTC. The full variable domain, its missing parts supplied by reference TRBV7-2 and TRBJ2-4, is GAGVSQSPSNKVTEKGKDVELRCDPISGHTALYWYRQSLGQGLEFLIYFQGNSAPDKSGLPSDRFSAERTGGSVSTLTIQRTQQEDSAVYLCASSQTHAVLAKNIQYFGAGTRLSVL.